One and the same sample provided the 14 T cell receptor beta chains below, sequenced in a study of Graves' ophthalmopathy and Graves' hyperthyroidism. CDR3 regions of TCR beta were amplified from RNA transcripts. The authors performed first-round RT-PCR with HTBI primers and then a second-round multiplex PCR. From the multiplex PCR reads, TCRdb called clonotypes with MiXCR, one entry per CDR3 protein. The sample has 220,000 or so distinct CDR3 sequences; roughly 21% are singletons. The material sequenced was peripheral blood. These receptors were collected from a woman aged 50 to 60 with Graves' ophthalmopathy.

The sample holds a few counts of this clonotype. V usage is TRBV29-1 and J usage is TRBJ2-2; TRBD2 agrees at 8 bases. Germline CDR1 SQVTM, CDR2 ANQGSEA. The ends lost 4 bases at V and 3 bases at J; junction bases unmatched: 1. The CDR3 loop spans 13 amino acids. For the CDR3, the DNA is TGCAGCGTTGCGGGAGGGTACACCGGGGAGCTGTTTTTT. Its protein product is CSVAGGYTGELFF.

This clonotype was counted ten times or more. CDR3: CAISESSTGNSPLHF. CDR3 bases: TGTGCCATCAGTGAGTCGTCGACAGGGAACTCACCCCTCCACTTT. This chain connects TRBV10-3 to TRBJ1-6, with 7 bases that match TRBD1. Germline V gene sequence: CDR1 ENHRY, CDR2 SYGVKD. The V and J ends lost 0 bases and 10 bases, in that order; junction bases with no gene match: 6. There are 15 residues in the CDR3.

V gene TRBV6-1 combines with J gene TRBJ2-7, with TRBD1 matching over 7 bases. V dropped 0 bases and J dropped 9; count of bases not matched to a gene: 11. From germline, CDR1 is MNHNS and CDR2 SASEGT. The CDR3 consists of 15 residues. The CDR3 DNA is TGTGCCAGCAGTGAAGCGAGCGACAGGGATTTTTTGCAGTACTTC. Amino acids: CASSEASDRDFLQYF.

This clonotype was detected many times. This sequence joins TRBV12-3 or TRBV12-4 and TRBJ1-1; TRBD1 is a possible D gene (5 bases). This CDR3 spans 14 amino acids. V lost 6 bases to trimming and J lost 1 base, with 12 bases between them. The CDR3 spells CASRPGPRNTEAFF. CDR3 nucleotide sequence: TGTGCCAGCAGACCGGGACCCCGGAACACTGAAGCTTTCTTT.

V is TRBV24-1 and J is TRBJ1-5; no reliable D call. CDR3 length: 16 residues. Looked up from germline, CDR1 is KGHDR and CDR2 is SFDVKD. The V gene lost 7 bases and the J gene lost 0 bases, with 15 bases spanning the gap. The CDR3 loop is CATSPGPDYSNQPQHF. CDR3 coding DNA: TGTGCCACCAGCCCTGGACCCGATTATAGCAATCAGCCCCAGCATTTT.

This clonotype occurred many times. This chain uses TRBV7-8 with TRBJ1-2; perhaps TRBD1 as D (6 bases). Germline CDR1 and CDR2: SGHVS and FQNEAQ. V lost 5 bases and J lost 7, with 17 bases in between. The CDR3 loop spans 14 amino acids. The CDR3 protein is CASSKLDSAGGYTF. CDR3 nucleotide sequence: TGTGCCAGCAGCAAATTGGACAGTGCGGGTGGCTACACCTTC.

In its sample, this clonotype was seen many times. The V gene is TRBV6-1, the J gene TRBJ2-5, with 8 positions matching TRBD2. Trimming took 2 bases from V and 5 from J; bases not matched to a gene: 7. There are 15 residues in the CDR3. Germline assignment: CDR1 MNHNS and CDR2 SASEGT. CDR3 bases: TGTGCCAGCAGTGAAAGCCCGGGGGGGGGCGAGACCCAGTACTTC. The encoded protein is CASSESPGGGETQYF.

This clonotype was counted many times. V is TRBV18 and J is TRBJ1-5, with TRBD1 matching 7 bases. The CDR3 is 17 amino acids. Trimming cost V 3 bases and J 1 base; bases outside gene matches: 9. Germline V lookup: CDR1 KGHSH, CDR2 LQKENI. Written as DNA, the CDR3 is TGTGCCAGCTCACCCGCGGACAGGACGGGCAGCAATCAGCCCCAGCATTTT. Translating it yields CASSPADRTGSNQPQHF.

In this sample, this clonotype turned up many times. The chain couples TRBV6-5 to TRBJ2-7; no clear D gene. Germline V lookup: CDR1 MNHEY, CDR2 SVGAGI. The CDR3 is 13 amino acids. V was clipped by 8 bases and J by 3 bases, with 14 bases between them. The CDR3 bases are TGTGCCAGCGGCATAGGACGTAACTACGAGCAGTACTTC. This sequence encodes CASGIGRNYEQYF.

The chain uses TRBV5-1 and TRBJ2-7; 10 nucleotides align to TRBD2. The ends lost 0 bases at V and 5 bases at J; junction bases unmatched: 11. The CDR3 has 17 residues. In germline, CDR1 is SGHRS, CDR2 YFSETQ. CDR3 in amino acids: CASSLAGGLAGVDEQYF. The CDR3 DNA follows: TGCGCCAGCAGCTTGGCCGGGGGTCTAGCGGGAGTAGACGAGCAGTACTTC.

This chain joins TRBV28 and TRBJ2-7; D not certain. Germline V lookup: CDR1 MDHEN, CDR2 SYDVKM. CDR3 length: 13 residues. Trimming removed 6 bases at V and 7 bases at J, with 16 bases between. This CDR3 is CASRGSLDSEQYF. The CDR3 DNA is TGTGCCAGCAGGGGATCGCTCGACTCGGAGCAGTACTTC.

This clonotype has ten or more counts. The DNA of the CDR3 is TGCAGTGCCTCCGCGACAGGGGCTCCGTCGGATGGCTACACCTTC. Amino acid sequence: CSASATGAPSDGYTF. The J gene is TRBJ1-2, the V gene TRBV20-1; TRBD1 matches at 8 bases. CDR1 is DFQATT, CDR2 SNEGSKA, per germline (reference sequence). V shed 6 bases and J 6 bases; nucleotides not matched to a gene: 15. The CDR3 runs 15 residues.

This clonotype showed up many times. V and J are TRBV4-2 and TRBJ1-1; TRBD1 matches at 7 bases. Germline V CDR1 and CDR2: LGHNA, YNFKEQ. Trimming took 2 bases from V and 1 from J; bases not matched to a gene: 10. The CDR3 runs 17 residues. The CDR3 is CASSQRPGTETNTEAFF. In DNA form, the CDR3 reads TGTGCCAGCAGCCAACGTCCCGGGACAGAAACGAACACTGAAGCTTTCTTT.

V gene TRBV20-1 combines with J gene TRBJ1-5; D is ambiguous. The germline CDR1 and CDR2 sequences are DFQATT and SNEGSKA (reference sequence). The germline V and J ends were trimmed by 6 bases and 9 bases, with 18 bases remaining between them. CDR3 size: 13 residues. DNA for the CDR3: TGCAGTGCCCATGACCACGTCTTGGCGCCCCAGCATTTT. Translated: CSAHDHVLAPQHF.